This T cell receptor (beta chain) was captured in a study of shared T cell receptors in the human thymus. The data were produced by immunoSEQ multiplex PCR, yet TCRdb's version contains in-frame clones alone and is incomplete. Found here are over 650,000 clones, over 75% of them singletons; the top ten hold about 0.0094%. V trimming: 5 bases; J trimming: 6 bases; junction bases outside the gene matches: 14. Germline assignment: CDR1 SGHTA and CDR2 FQGNSA. The CDR3 has 16 amino acids. These sequences were also reported in another study, on human thymus T cells. According to that study: Thymus specimens were resections from corrective heart surgery. An apparent bias in V and J gene usage was seen in thymic and blood repertoires. Related research examined unrelated individuals and reported that their thymic repertoires overlapped highly.

Input material: thymocytes. The chain combines TRBV7-2 with TRBJ2-7; 9 bases are a match to TRBD2. The sequence came from a boy younger than two with a congenital heart defect. The CDR3 DNA sequence: TGTGCCAGCAGCACTAGCCCCGGCGGGAGGGCCGCCGAGCAGTACTTC. Its protein product is CASSTSPGGRAAEQYF.